These 8 T cell receptor beta chains originate from one sample sequenced in a study of OX40 agonist ivuxolimab in advanced cancers. Library generation was performed with the immunoSEQ multiplex PCR assay. Here the immuneACCESS table is served through TCRdb, limited to in-frame sequences with V and J called. Missing clones are a known gap in these copies; in checked studies unresolved V genes cover under half, and the rest lacks a known reason. Here the sample has 70,000 to 95,000 clones; approximately 94% occur a single time. Of the sample, roughly a tenth falls within the top ten clones. Sample: CD4+ or CD8+ T cells sorted from blood, taken in a trial of the OX40 agonist ivuxolimab. These receptors came from an adult with an advanced solid tumor such as melanoma, head and neck, liver or kidney cancer.

The chain has TRBV4-1 and TRBJ2-7; 7 positions agree with TRBD1. There are 16 residues in the CDR3. The J segment lost 0 bases and the V segment lost 1 base, leaving 6 bases of the junction unmatched. The germline gives CDR1 MGHRA, CDR2 YSYEKL. CDR3: CASSQGGTAFSYEQYF. For the CDR3, the DNA is TGCGCCAGCAGCCAAGGTGGGACAGCCTTCTCCTACGAGCAGTACTTC.

The chain has TRBV5-1 and TRBJ2-1; D gene uncertain. V was clipped by 1 base and J by 6 bases, with 14 bases between them. Germline V gene sequence: CDR1 SGHRS, CDR2 YFSETQ. This CDR3 region has 15 residues. The CDR3 DNA follows: TGCGCCAGCAGCTTGCAGTCCGCCGGCATCAATGAGCAGTTCTTC. Its protein product is CASSLQSAGINEQFF.

Only one count was recorded for this clone. The CDR3 loop is CASSRALADQEQYF. The CDR3 DNA reads as TGTGCCAGCAGCCGCGCTTTGGCAGATCAAGAGCAGTACTTC. This chain links TRBV5-4 with TRBJ2-7; D not resolved. The CDR3 length is 14 residues. Per the germline V gene, CDR1 is SGHNT and CDR2 is YYREEE (reference sequence). The V end was cut by 4 bases, the J end by 7 bases, with 18 bases between.

The chain employs TRBV30 and TRBJ2-3; 10 bases line up with TRBD2. From germline, CDR1 is GTSNPN and CDR2 SVGIG (reference sequence). The CDR3 has 16 amino acids. The J segment lost 6 bases and the V segment lost 0 bases, leaving 9 bases of the junction unmatched. CDR3 sequence: CAWSVFRAGGPDTQYF. In DNA, the CDR3 is TGTGCCTGGAGTGTATTTCGAGCGGGGGGGCCGGATACGCAGTATTTT.

The chain has TRBV7-9 and TRBJ1-4; D gene uncertain. Germline-derived CDR1 and CDR2 are SEHNR and FQNEAQ (reference sequence). The CDR3 totals 16 residues. V lost 3 bases to trimming and J lost 4 bases, with 15 bases between them. CDR3: CASSLEVMGNNEKLFF. The CDR3 nucleotides read TGTGCCAGCAGCTTGGAGGTCATGGGGAATAATGAAAAACTGTTTTTT.

The rearrangement uses TRBV27 and TRBJ2-2, with 10 positions matching TRBD2. The CDR3 is 16 amino acids. Germline lookup yields CDR1 MNHEY and CDR2 SMNVEV (reference sequence). V was pared by 7 bases and J by 0 bases, with 5 bases of the junction left unmatched. CDR3 sequence: CASTLAGATNTGELFF. DNA of the CDR3: TGTGCCAGCACCCTAGCGGGAGCCACGAACACCGGGGAGCTGTTTTTT.

In nucleotides, the CDR3 is TGTGCCAGCAGCGGACAGCCGACCTACGAGCAGTACTTC. Translated, it gives CASSGQPTYEQYF. This sequence joins TRBV28 and TRBJ2-7, with a tentative D call TRBD1 (6 bases). The CDR3 extends over 13 amino acids. V lost 6 bases, J lost 2 bases, and 11 bases lay in between. Germline CDR1 reads MDHEN; CDR2 reads SYDVKM.

The V call is TRBV7-3, the J call TRBJ2-2; D possibly corresponds to TRBD2 (5 bases). V was cut by 4 bases and J by 0 bases, with 9 bases left in between. CDR1 is SGHTA and CDR2 is FQGTGA in the germline V gene. The CDR3 has 15 amino acids. The CDR3 sequence is CASSWSGANTGELFF. CDR3 sequence (DNA): TGTGCCAGCAGCTGGAGCGGAGCGAACACCGGGGAGCTGTTTTTT.